Shown below are 8 T cell receptor beta chains from a single sample sequenced in a study of blood T cells in healthy people across ages. A second PCR of 7 to 11 cycles used a sample-barcoded 5' primer and a J-beta primer mix. TCRdb reprocessed the 5' RACE reads via MiXCR and lists one record per CDR3 protein. The data show some 780,000 distinct CDR3 sequences, with just over 55% seen just once and more than 25% held by the top ten. The sample comprised blood. These receptors originate from a man in his forties in good health.

The chain combines TRBV5-4 with TRBJ2-4; no definite D call. The end of the DNA is better explained by TRBJ2-7, so the J call may be wrong. The CDR3 is made up of 14 amino acids. Per germline, CDR1 SGHNT and CDR2 YYREEE (reference sequence). CDR3 DNA sequence: TGTGCCAGCAGCCCCCGGGCCCCCTCCTACGAGCAGTACTTC. Translating gives CASSPRAPSYEQYF.

The chain is built from TRBV20-1 and TRBJ2-4; perhaps D is TRBD1 or TRBD2 (5 bases each). The germline V gene encodes CDR1 DFQATT and CDR2 SNEGSKA (reference sequence). The CDR3 extends over 16 amino acids. V lost 3 bases and J 0 bases, leaving 15 bases between the germline ends. The CDR3 DNA reads TGCAGTGCTAGCCCTACGGGGCACCTAGCCAAAAACATTCAGTACTTC. Its translation: CSASPTGHLAKNIQYF.

This chain connects TRBV4-1 to TRBJ2-7; D is uncertain. From germline, CDR1 is MGHRA and CDR2 YSYEKL. The CDR3 loop spans 16 amino acids. Trimming removed 1 base from V and 3 bases from J, with 16 bases in between. CDR3 loop: CASSQVGPPADYEQYF. In nucleotides, the CDR3 is TGCGCCAGCAGCCAAGTCGGCCCGCCCGCAGACTACGAGCAGTACTTC.

This chain connects TRBV3-1 to TRBJ2-3; D uncertain. The CDR3 loop spans 14 amino acids. Trimming took 4 bases from V and 2 from J, leaving 10 bases between them. Germline CDR1 and CDR2: LGHDT and YNNKEL (reference sequence). This CDR3 is CASSRQDNTDTQYF. The CDR3 DNA is TGTGCCAGCAGCCGTCAGGATAACACAGATACGCAGTATTTT.

This chain connects TRBV6-2 or TRBV6-3 to TRBJ2-1; 11 bases map to TRBD2. With V trimmed by 5 bases and J by 3 bases, 3 bases remained unmatched. CDR1 is MNHEY and CDR2 is SVGEGT in the germline V gene. The CDR3 sequence is 15 residues long. The CDR3 bases are TGTGCCAGCAGTCTTAGCGGGAGGGTCTACAATGAGCAGTTCTTC. It encodes CASSLSGRVYNEQFF.

A note on this clonotype: Sequence at one end of the junction differs from germline and may be a read error. This chain links TRBV12-3 or TRBV12-4 with TRBJ2-7; unclear D gene. The CDR3 totals 15 residues. The CDR3: CASSFSHSRSYGQYF. CDR3 bases: TGTGCCAGCAGTTTCAGTCACAGCCGGTCCTACGGGCAGTACTTC.

The V call is TRBV6-2 or TRBV6-3, the J call TRBJ2-2, with D perhaps assigned TRBD1 or TRBD2 (5 bases each). Between the trimmed V and J ends, which lost 10 bases and 2 bases, there was a span of 17 bases. Germline V gene data show CDR1 as MNHEY and CDR2 as SVGEGT. The CDR3 length is 15 residues. The CDR3 sequence: CATEGTDRNTGELFF. As DNA, the CDR3 is TGTGCCACCGAAGGGACCGACAGAAACACCGGGGAGCTGTTTTTT.

The chain uses TRBV20-1 and TRBJ1-1; D gene uncertain. Per the germline V gene, CDR1 is DFQATT and CDR2 is SNEGSKA (reference sequence). This CDR3 is built from 13 residues. With 6 bases removed from V and 2 bases from J, the gap between germline ends came to 13 bases. The CDR3 DNA is TGCAGTGCCGTGGACGGACTCAACACTGAAGCTTTCTTT. Translation: CSAVDGLNTEAFF.